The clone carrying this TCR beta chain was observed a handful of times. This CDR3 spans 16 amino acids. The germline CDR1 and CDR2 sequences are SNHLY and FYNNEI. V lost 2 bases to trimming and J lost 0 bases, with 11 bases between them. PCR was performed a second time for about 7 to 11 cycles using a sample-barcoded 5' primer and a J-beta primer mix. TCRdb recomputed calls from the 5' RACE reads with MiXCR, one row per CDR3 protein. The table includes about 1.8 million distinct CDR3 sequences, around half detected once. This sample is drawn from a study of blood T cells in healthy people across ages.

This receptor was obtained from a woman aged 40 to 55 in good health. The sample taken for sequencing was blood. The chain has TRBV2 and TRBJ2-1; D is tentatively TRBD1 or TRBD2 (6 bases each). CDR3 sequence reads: CASSESGDSSYNEQFF. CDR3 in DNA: TGTGCCAGCAGTGAATCAGGGGACTCCTCCTACAATGAGCAGTTCTTC.